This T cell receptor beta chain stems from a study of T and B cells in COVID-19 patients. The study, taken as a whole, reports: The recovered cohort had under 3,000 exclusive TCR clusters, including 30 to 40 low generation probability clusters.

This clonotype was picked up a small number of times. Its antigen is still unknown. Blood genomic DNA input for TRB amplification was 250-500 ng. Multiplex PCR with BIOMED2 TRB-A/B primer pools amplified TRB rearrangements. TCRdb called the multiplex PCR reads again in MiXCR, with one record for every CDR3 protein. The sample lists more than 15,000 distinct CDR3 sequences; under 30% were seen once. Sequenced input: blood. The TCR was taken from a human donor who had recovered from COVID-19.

The CDR3 bases are TGTGCCAGCAGTTCAACCCGCGGGGGGGAGAAAGAGACCCAGTACTTC. Protein: CASSSTRGGEKETQYF. The chain is built from TRBV12-3 or TRBV12-4 and TRBJ2-5, with 9 bases that match TRBD2. The CDR3 spans 16 residues. After removal of 4 bases from V and 3 bases from J, the junction contained 9 bases not matched to a gene.